Listed below are T cell receptor beta chains from one sample, sequenced in a study of human T cells and chemical hapten exposure. TCRdb itself ran the RACE reads through MiXCR, one entry per CDR3 protein. The sample has 70,000 to 95,000 distinct CDR3 sequences, around 9.3% seen once. Material for sequencing was whole blood. The source of these receptors is a female donor in good health. Some clones in this sample may be carry-over from other donors' samples. Both conserved end residues are part of each CDR3. Each record gives: D gene, clone size, CDR3 length, V gene, J gene, CDR3 protein, CDR3 DNA. The D gene is left open where the match is weak. Only some rows state a clone size, as once, few, many or a class for expanded clones.

d_call: NA
clone_size: many
cdr3_length: 14
v_call: TRBV10-3
j_call: TRBJ1-5
cdr3_aa: CAISADGAGVPQHF
cdr3_nt: TGTGCCATCAGTGCTGACGGAGCAGGGGTTCCCCAGCATTTT

d_call: TRBD1
clone_size: many
cdr3_length: 16
v_call: TRBV6-6
j_call: TRBJ1-6
cdr3_aa: CASTSIPRDSNSPLHF
cdr3_nt: TGTGCCAGCACCTCAATACCCCGGGACAGTAATTCACCCCTCCACTTT

d_call: NA
clone_size: NA
cdr3_length: 13
v_call: TRBV10-2
j_call: TRBJ1-1
cdr3_aa: CASSVGEYAEAFF
cdr3_nt: TGCGCCAGCAGTGTGGGGGAATATGCTGAAGCTTTCTTT

d_call: NA
clone_size: NA
cdr3_length: 13
v_call: TRBV7-3
j_call: TRBJ1-2
cdr3_aa: CASSLLQGGGYTF
cdr3_nt: TGTGCCAGCAGCTTACTACAGGGAGGTGGCTACACCTTC

d_call: TRBD2
clone_size: many
cdr3_length: 15
v_call: TRBV12-3/TRBV12-4
j_call: TRBJ2-7
cdr3_aa: CASRIRLAGDYEQYF
cdr3_nt: TGTGCCAGCAGGATTAGACTAGCGGGGGACTACGAGCAGTACTTC

d_call: NA
clone_size: few
cdr3_length: 16
v_call: TRBV12-3/TRBV12-4
j_call: TRBJ1-1
cdr3_aa: CASSLLVPGFRDRTFF
cdr3_nt: TGTGCCAGCAGTTTACTCGTCCCCGGCTTCAGGGATAGGACTTTCTTT

d_call: NA
clone_size: many
cdr3_length: 16
v_call: TRBV6-6
j_call: TRBJ2-7
cdr3_aa: CASSYGGVDSSYEQYF
cdr3_nt: TGTGCCAGCAGTTACGGCGGGGTTGATTCCTCCTACGAGCAGTACTTC

d_call: NA
clone_size: many
cdr3_length: 13
v_call: TRBV7-9
j_call: TRBJ2-5
cdr3_aa: CASSRIRQETQYF
cdr3_nt: TGTGCCAGCAGCCGCATACGTCAAGAGACCCAGTACTTC

d_call: TRBD2
clone_size: few
cdr3_length: 18
v_call: TRBV6-6
j_call: TRBJ2-3
cdr3_aa: CASSLLKPSGGDTDTQYF
cdr3_nt: TGTGCCAGCAGCCTACTAAAGCCTAGCGGGGGAGACACAGATACGCAGTATTTT

d_call: NA
clone_size: many
cdr3_length: 17
v_call: TRBV7-9
j_call: TRBJ1-6
cdr3_aa: CASSSWAGLSYNSPLHF
cdr3_nt: TGTGCCAGCAGCTCGTGGGCAGGGTTATCCTATAATTCACCCCTCCACTTT

d_call: NA
clone_size: few
cdr3_length: 15
v_call: TRBV10-3
j_call: TRBJ2-2
cdr3_aa: CAISSTTDTPGELFF
cdr3_nt: TGTGCCATCAGTTCCACCACGGACACACCCGGGGAGCTGTTTTTT

d_call: TRBD2
clone_size: NA
cdr3_length: 14
v_call: TRBV20-1
j_call: TRBJ2-1
cdr3_aa: CRAQSSGGYNEQFF
cdr3_nt: TGCAGGGCCCAGAGTAGCGGGGGATACAATGAGCAGTTCTTC

d_call: NA
clone_size: many
cdr3_length: 17
v_call: TRBV7-9
j_call: TRBJ2-7
cdr3_aa: CASSLAAQSPRVYEQYF
cdr3_nt: TGTGCCAGCAGCTTAGCAGCGCAGTCACCCAGAGTTTACGAGCAGTACTTC

d_call: TRBD1
clone_size: NA
cdr3_length: 13
v_call: TRBV20-1
j_call: TRBJ1-1
cdr3_aa: CSATTGRNTEAFF
cdr3_nt: TGCAGTGCAACGACAGGGAGGAACACTGAAGCTTTCTTT

d_call: TRBD2
clone_size: NA
cdr3_length: 17
v_call: TRBV12-3/TRBV12-4
j_call: TRBJ2-3
cdr3_aa: CASSLAQLAGRTDTQYF
cdr3_nt: TGTGCCAGCAGTTTAGCGCAACTAGCGGGGAGAACAGATACGCAGTATTTT

d_call: NA
clone_size: few
cdr3_length: 13
v_call: TRBV6-5
j_call: TRBJ1-1
cdr3_aa: CASSYQLWTEAFF
cdr3_nt: TGTGCCAGCAGTTATCAGCTGTGGACTGAAGCTTTCTTT

d_call: TRBD2
clone_size: many
cdr3_length: 16
v_call: TRBV20-1
j_call: TRBJ2-4
cdr3_aa: CSASRTSGGAGNIQYF
cdr3_nt: TGCAGTGCTAGTCGGACTAGCGGGGGGGCCGGAAACATTCAGTACTTC

d_call: NA
clone_size: NA
cdr3_length: 13
v_call: TRBV20-1
j_call: TRBJ1-4
cdr3_aa: CSALGFKNEKLFF
cdr3_nt: TGCAGTGCCCTGGGATTTAAAAATGAAAAACTGTTTTTT

d_call: TRBD1
clone_size: NA
cdr3_length: 19
v_call: TRBV2
j_call: TRBJ1-5
cdr3_aa: CASTPDHAWTGTVNQPQHF
cdr3_nt: TGTGCCAGCACCCCCGACCACGCCTGGACAGGGACGGTAAATCAGCCCCAGCATTTT

d_call: NA
clone_size: NA
cdr3_length: 15
v_call: TRBV6-5
j_call: TRBJ2-2
cdr3_aa: CASRAQARGTGELFF
cdr3_nt: TGTGCCAGCAGGGCACAGGCCCGGGGCACCGGGGAGCTGTTTTTT

d_call: TRBD2
clone_size: NA
cdr3_length: 16
v_call: TRBV9
j_call: TRBJ2-7
cdr3_aa: CASSDRLGGGVDEQYF
cdr3_nt: TGTGCCAGCAGCGACCGACTGGGCGGGGGGGTCGACGAGCAGTACTTC

d_call: TRBD2
clone_size: many
cdr3_length: 15
v_call: TRBV5-1
j_call: TRBJ2-5
cdr3_aa: CASSSEASGVETQYF
cdr3_nt: TGCGCCAGCAGCTCGGAGGCTAGCGGGGTTGAGACCCAGTACTTC

d_call: TRBD2
clone_size: many
cdr3_length: 15
v_call: TRBV15
j_call: TRBJ2-7
cdr3_aa: CATSRDFSGAYEQYF
cdr3_nt: TGTGCCACCAGCAGAGATTTTAGCGGGGCCTACGAGCAGTACTTC

d_call: NA
clone_size: many
cdr3_length: 15
v_call: TRBV28
j_call: TRBJ2-3
cdr3_aa: CASSGTGFLSDTQYF
cdr3_nt: TGTGCCAGCAGTGGCACAGGGTTTTTGTCAGATACGCAGTATTTT

d_call: NA
clone_size: NA
cdr3_length: 13
v_call: TRBV7-2
j_call: TRBJ2-7
cdr3_aa: CASSFRSSYEQYF
cdr3_nt: TGTGCCAGCAGCTTTCGAAGCTCCTACGAGCAGTACTTC

d_call: NA
clone_size: few
cdr3_length: 16
v_call: TRBV20-1
j_call: TRBJ2-3
cdr3_aa: CSARQDREDGTDTQYF
cdr3_nt: TGCAGTGCTAGACAAGACAGGGAGGATGGCACAGATACGCAGTATTTT

d_call: TRBD2
clone_size: few
cdr3_length: 18
v_call: TRBV5-1
j_call: TRBJ2-2
cdr3_aa: CASSLRAGSAQSTGELFF
cdr3_nt: TGCGCCAGCAGCTTAAGAGCGGGGTCCGCTCAGAGCACCGGGGAGCTGTTTTTT

d_call: NA
clone_size: many
cdr3_length: 13
v_call: TRBV12-3/TRBV12-4
j_call: TRBJ1-1
cdr3_aa: CASSRGKNTEAFF
cdr3_nt: TGTGCCAGCAGCCGGGGGAAGAACACTGAAGCTTTCTTT

d_call: TRBD1
clone_size: few
cdr3_length: 14
v_call: TRBV6-2/TRBV6-3
j_call: TRBJ1-2
cdr3_aa: CASSYRQGLEGYTF
cdr3_nt: TGTGCCAGCAGTTACCGACAGGGGCTGGAGGGCTACACCTTC

d_call: NA
clone_size: many
cdr3_length: 15
v_call: TRBV6-6
j_call: TRBJ1-5
cdr3_aa: CASSYSSGSNQPQHF
cdr3_nt: TGTGCCAGCAGTTACTCCTCTGGGAGCAATCAGCCCCAGCATTTT

d_call: NA
clone_size: many
cdr3_length: 15
v_call: TRBV6-5
j_call: TRBJ1-5
cdr3_aa: CASSPDQRSNQPQHF
cdr3_nt: TGTGCCAGCAGCCCAGACCAGCGGAGCAATCAGCCCCAGCATTTT

d_call: NA
clone_size: few
cdr3_length: 13
v_call: TRBV10-3
j_call: TRBJ2-2
cdr3_aa: CAISESFSGELFF
cdr3_nt: TGTGCCATCAGTGAGTCGTTCTCCGGGGAGCTGTTTTTT

d_call: TRBD1
clone_size: many
cdr3_length: 14
v_call: TRBV10-3
j_call: TRBJ1-1
cdr3_aa: CAISQGQRNTEAFF
cdr3_nt: TGTGCCATCAGTCAGGGACAGAGGAACACTGAAGCTTTCTTT

d_call: NA
clone_size: few
cdr3_length: 15
v_call: TRBV12-3/TRBV12-4
j_call: TRBJ2-7
cdr3_aa: CASSLGGAVSYEQYF
cdr3_nt: TGTGCCAGCAGTTTGGGGGGGGCTGTATCCTACGAGCAGTACTTC

d_call: NA
clone_size: many
cdr3_length: 15
v_call: TRBV7-2
j_call: TRBJ2-4
cdr3_aa: CASSAIGGASNIQYF
cdr3_nt: TGTGCCAGCAGCGCCATAGGGGGGGCATCAAACATTCAGTACTTC

d_call: TRBD1
clone_size: NA
cdr3_length: 15
v_call: TRBV20-1
j_call: TRBJ2-2
cdr3_aa: CSARWTGLNTGELFF
cdr3_nt: TGCAGTGCTCGGTGGACAGGGCTAAACACCGGGGAGCTGTTTTTT

d_call: NA
clone_size: NA
cdr3_length: 13
v_call: TRBV20-1
j_call: TRBJ2-7
cdr3_aa: CSATGGLGYEQYF
cdr3_nt: TGCAGTGCTACGGGGGGCTTAGGCTACGAGCAGTACTTC

d_call: NA
clone_size: NA
cdr3_length: 14
v_call: TRBV5-1
j_call: TRBJ1-5
cdr3_aa: CASSSLYRDQPQHF
cdr3_nt: TGCGCCAGCAGCAGCCTTTATAGAGATCAGCCCCAGCATTTT

d_call: NA
clone_size: NA
cdr3_length: 15
v_call: TRBV7-8
j_call: TRBJ1-1
cdr3_aa: CASSPVRGQSTEAFF
cdr3_nt: TGTGCCAGCAGCCCGGTGAGGGGTCAGAGCACTGAAGCTTTCTTT

d_call: NA
clone_size: NA
cdr3_length: 14
v_call: TRBV28
j_call: TRBJ1-6
cdr3_aa: CASSWGGPNSPLHF
cdr3_nt: TGTGCCAGCAGTTGGGGAGGGCCTAATTCACCCCTCCACTTT

d_call: NA
clone_size: few
cdr3_length: 14
v_call: TRBV3-1
j_call: TRBJ1-6
cdr3_aa: CASSQDRCVPSLHF
cdr3_nt: TGTGCCAGCAGCCAAGATAGGTGCGTCCCTTCCCTCCACTTT

d_call: NA
clone_size: many
cdr3_length: 15
v_call: TRBV7-2
j_call: TRBJ1-2
cdr3_aa: CASSSVRVSNYGYTF
cdr3_nt: TGTGCCAGCAGTTCCGTCAGGGTCTCGAACTATGGCTACACCTTC

d_call: NA
clone_size: many
cdr3_length: 16
v_call: TRBV30
j_call: TRBJ2-1
cdr3_aa: CAWSVRGIRSYNEQFF
cdr3_nt: TGTGCCTGGAGTGTACGGGGCATCCGCTCCTACAATGAGCAGTTCTTC

d_call: TRBD1
clone_size: NA
cdr3_length: 17
v_call: TRBV15
j_call: TRBJ1-5
cdr3_aa: CATSERTGGMVNQPQHF
cdr3_nt: TGTGCCACCAGCGAAAGGACAGGGGGAATGGTGAATCAGCCCCAGCATTTT

d_call: NA
clone_size: many
cdr3_length: 13
v_call: TRBV7-9
j_call: TRBJ1-5
cdr3_aa: CASSLGGDQPQHF
cdr3_nt: TGTGCCAGCAGCTTAGGAGGGGATCAGCCCCAGCATTTT

d_call: NA
clone_size: few
cdr3_length: 16
v_call: TRBV11-3
j_call: TRBJ2-3
cdr3_aa: CASSQRTGESTDTQYF
cdr3_nt: TGTGCCAGCAGCCAACGGACGGGGGAAAGCACAGATACGCAGTATTTT

d_call: NA
clone_size: NA
cdr3_length: 14
v_call: TRBV19
j_call: TRBJ2-3
cdr3_aa: CASSMRGSTDTQYF
cdr3_nt: TGTGCCAGTAGTATGCGAGGGAGCACAGATACGCAGTATTTT

d_call: NA
clone_size: NA
cdr3_length: 15
v_call: TRBV12-3/TRBV12-4
j_call: TRBJ1-2
cdr3_aa: CASSYRRDGGYGYTF
cdr3_nt: TGTGCCAGCAGCTACAGACGGGACGGAGGCTATGGCTACACCTTC

d_call: NA
clone_size: few
cdr3_length: 12
v_call: TRBV20-1
j_call: TRBJ2-1
cdr3_aa: CSASGERDEQFF
cdr3_nt: TGCAGTGCTAGCGGGGAAAGGGATGAGCAGTTCTTC

d_call: TRBD1
clone_size: few
cdr3_length: 13
v_call: TRBV9
j_call: TRBJ1-2
cdr3_aa: CASSPTGGYGYTF
cdr3_nt: TGTGCCAGCAGCCCGACAGGGGGCTATGGCTACACCTTC

d_call: NA
clone_size: few
cdr3_length: 14
v_call: TRBV6-2/TRBV6-3
j_call: TRBJ2-7
cdr3_aa: CASSYFGSTYEQYF
cdr3_nt: TGTGCCAGCAGTTACTTCGGGTCGACCTACGAGCAGTACTTC

d_call: NA
clone_size: many
cdr3_length: 14
v_call: TRBV15
j_call: TRBJ2-5
cdr3_aa: CATSPGSGPETQYF
cdr3_nt: TGTGCCACCAGCCCCGGTTCGGGGCCCGAGACCCAGTACTTC

d_call: NA
clone_size: NA
cdr3_length: 18
v_call: TRBV2
j_call: TRBJ2-7
cdr3_aa: CASSTSWGVAGIPYEQYF
cdr3_nt: TGTGCCAGCAGCACATCATGGGGAGTTGCGGGGATCCCCTACGAGCAGTACTTC

d_call: TRBD1
clone_size: many
cdr3_length: 15
v_call: TRBV11-3
j_call: TRBJ2-3
cdr3_aa: CASSSWGTGADTQYF
cdr3_nt: TGTGCCAGCAGCTCCTGGGGGACAGGAGCCGATACGCAGTATTTT

d_call: NA
clone_size: NA
cdr3_length: 14
v_call: TRBV4-3
j_call: TRBJ2-7
cdr3_aa: CASSQTVDSYEQYF
cdr3_nt: TGCGCCAGCAGCCAAACTGTCGACTCCTACGAGCAGTACTTC